The table lists the clone carrying this TCR beta chain with many counts. Its antigen remains unknown. This specimen comes from a study of HIV-infected patients and healthy controls. Study findings and constraints: HIV-infected patients and controls differed significantly in mean usage of eight alpha and eight beta V genes. During therapy, HIV-associated CDR3s fell significantly in frequency, while CMV-associated CDR3s did not change significantly.

Germline V CDR1 and CDR2: MGHDK, SYGVNS. CDR3 size: 16 residues. Trimming pared 4 bases from V and 5 bases from J, leaving 18 bases between. Alpha and beta constant-region primers primed reverse transcription of around 540 ng RNA. Separate chain-specific third strand synthesis with multiplexing indices produced the alpha and beta libraries. TCRdb re-called the 5' RACE reads with MiXCR, one entry per CDR3 protein. The sample lists about 19,000 distinct CDR3 sequences, 8% to 10% occurring once. No cell fractionation was done, so the repertoire covers all unsorted peripheral blood T cells. The clonotype was recovered from an adult in good health. The material sequenced was blood. The chain has TRBV25-1 and TRBJ2-1, with D possibly TRBD1 on 6 matching bases. For the CDR3, the DNA is TGTGCCAGCAGTGGGCAATGGGACAAGGAAGACAATGAGCAGTTCTTC. Its protein product is CASSGQWDKEDNEQFF.